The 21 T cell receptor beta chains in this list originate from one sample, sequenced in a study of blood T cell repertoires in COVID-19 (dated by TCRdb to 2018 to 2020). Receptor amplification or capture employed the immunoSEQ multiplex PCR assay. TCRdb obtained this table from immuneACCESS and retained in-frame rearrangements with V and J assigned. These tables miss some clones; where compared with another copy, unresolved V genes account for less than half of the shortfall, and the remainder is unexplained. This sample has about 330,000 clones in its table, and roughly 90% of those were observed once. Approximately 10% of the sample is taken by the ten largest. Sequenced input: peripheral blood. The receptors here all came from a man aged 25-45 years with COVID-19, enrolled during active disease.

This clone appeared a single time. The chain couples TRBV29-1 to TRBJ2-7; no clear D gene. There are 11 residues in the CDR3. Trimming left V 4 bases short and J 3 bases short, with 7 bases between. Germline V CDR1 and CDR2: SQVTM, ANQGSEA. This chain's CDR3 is CSVAQSYEQYF. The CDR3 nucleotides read TGCAGCGTTGCACAGAGCTACGAGCAGTACTTC.

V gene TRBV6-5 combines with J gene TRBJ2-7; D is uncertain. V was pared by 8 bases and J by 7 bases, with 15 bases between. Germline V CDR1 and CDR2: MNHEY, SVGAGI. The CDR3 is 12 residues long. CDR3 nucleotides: TGTGCCAGCTCAGTATCCCCTAGGGAGCAGTACTTC. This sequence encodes CASSVSPREQYF.

In DNA form, the CDR3 reads TGCGCCAGCACCCCGGGGGGCACCATATATTTT. It specifies CASTPGGTIYF. V is TRBV10-2 and J is TRBJ1-3; the D gene is possibly TRBD1 (5 bases). CDR1 is WSHSY and CDR2 is SAAADI in the germline V gene. The CDR3 sequence is 11 residues long. With 7 bases removed from V and 9 bases from J, the gap between germline ends came to 10 bases.

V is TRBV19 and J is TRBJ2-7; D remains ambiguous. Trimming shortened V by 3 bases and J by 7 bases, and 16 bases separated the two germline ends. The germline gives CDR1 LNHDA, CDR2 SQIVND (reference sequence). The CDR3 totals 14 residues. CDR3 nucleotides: TGTGCCAGTAGTATCGGGTTCCGGCCGCTAGAGCAGTACTTC. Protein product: CASSIGFRPLEQYF.

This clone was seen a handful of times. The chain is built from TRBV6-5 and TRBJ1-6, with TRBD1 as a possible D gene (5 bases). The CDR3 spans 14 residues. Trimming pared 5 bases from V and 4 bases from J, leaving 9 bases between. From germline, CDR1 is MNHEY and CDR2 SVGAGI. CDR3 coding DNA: TGTGCCAGCAGTACCGCAGGGTATAATTCACCCCTCCACTTT. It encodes CASSTAGYNSPLHF.

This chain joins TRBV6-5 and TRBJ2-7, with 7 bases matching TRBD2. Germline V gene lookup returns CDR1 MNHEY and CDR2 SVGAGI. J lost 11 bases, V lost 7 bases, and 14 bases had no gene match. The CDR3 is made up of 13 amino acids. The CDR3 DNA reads TGTGCCAGCACCACACCTCCTAGCGGACGGGAGTACTTC. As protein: CASTTPPSGREYF.

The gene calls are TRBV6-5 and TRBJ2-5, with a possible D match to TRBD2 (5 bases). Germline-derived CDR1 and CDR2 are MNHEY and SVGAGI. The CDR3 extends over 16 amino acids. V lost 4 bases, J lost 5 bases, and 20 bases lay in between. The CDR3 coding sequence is TGTGCCAGCAGTTCCTATGGAGCGGTACTGTGGGAGACCCAGTACTTC. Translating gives CASSSYGAVLWETQYF.

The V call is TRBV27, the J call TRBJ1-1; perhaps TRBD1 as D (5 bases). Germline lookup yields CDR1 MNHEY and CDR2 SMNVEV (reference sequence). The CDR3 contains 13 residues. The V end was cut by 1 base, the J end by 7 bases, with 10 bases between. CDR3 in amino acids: CASSLFSGGEAFF. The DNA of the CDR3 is TGTGCCAGCAGTTTATTTTCCGGGGGTGAAGCTTTCTTT.

The CDR3 loop reads CARQWPDYYEQYF. The CDR3 nucleotides are TGTGCCAGACAATGGCCAGATTACTACGAGCAGTACTTC. V and J are TRBV7-5 and TRBJ2-7; TRBD1 is the table's D call and was not checked against the DNA. TRBV7-5 is annotated as a pseudogene. The CDR3 has 13 amino acids.

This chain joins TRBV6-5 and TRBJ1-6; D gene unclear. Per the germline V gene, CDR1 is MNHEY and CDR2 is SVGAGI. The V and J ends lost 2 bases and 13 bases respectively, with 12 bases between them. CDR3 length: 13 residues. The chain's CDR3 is CASSYSPGRPLHF. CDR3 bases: TGTGCCAGCAGTTACAGCCCTGGGCGTCCCCTCCACTTT.

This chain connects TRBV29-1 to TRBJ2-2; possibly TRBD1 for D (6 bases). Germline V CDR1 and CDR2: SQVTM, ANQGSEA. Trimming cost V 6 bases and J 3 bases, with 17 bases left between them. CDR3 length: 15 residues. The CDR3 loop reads CSVSTEGTYTGELFF. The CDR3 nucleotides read TGCAGCGTCTCGACGGAAGGGACATACACCGGGGAGCTGTTTTTT.

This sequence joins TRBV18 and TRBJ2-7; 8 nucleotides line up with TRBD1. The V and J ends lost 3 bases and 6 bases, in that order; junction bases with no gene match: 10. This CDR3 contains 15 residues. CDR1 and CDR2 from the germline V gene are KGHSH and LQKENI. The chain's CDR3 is CASSPGTGEGREQYF. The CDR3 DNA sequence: TGTGCCAGCTCACCGGGGACAGGTGAGGGGCGCGAGCAGTACTTC. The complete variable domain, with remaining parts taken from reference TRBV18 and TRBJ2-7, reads NAGVMQNPRHLVRRRGQEARLRCSPMKGHSHVYWYRQLPEEGLKFMVYLQKENIIDESGMPKERFSAEFPKEGPSILRIQQVVRGDSAAYFCASSPGTGEGREQYFGPGTRLTVT.

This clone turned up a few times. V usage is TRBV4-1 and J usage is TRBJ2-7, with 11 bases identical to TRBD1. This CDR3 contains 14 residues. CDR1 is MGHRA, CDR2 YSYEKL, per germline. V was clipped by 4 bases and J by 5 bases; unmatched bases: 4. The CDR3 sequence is CASSLGQGAHEQYF. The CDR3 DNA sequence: TGCGCCAGCAGCCTAGGACAGGGGGCGCACGAGCAGTACTTC.

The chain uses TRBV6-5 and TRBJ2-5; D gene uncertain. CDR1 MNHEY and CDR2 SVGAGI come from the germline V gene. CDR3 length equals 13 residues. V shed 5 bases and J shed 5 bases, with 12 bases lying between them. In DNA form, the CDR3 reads TGTGCCAGCAGTCGACAATCTGGGGAGACCCAGTACTTC. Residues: CASSRQSGETQYF.

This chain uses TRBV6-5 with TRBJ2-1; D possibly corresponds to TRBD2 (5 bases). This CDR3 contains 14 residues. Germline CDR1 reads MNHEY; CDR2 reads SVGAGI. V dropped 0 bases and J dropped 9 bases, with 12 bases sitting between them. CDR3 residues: CASSYSNGMGEQFF. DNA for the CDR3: TGTGCCAGCAGTTACTCGAACGGGATGGGTGAGCAGTTCTTC.

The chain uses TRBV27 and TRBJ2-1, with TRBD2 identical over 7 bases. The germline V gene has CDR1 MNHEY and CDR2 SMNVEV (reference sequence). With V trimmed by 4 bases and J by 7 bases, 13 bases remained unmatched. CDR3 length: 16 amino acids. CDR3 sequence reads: CASSSSTRGVGNEQFF. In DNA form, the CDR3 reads TGTGCCAGCAGTTCTTCTACTCGGGGGGTGGGAAATGAGCAGTTCTTC.

The CDR3 is CASSPGVGEAFF. The CDR3 DNA is TGCGCCAGCAGTCCGGGGGTGGGGGAAGCTTTCTTT. The genes are TRBV23-1 and TRBJ1-1; D is perhaps TRBD1 (5 bases). TRBV23-1 is annotated as an ORF whose role is uncertain. The V and J ends lost 4 bases and 8 bases respectively, with 11 bases between them. The CDR3 sequence is 12 residues long.

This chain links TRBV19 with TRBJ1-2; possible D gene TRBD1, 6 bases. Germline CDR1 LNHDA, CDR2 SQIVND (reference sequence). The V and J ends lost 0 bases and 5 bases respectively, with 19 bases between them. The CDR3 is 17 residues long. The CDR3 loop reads CASSIEGAGVMGYGYTF. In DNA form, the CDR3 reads TGTGCCAGTAGTATAGAGGGGGCCGGCGTCATGGGGTATGGCTACACCTTC.

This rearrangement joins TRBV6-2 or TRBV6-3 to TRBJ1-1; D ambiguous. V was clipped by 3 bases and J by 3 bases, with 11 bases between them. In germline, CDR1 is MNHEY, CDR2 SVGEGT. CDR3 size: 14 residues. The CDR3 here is CASSYGGMDTEAFF. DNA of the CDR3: TGTGCCAGCAGTTATGGAGGGATGGACACTGAAGCTTTCTTT.

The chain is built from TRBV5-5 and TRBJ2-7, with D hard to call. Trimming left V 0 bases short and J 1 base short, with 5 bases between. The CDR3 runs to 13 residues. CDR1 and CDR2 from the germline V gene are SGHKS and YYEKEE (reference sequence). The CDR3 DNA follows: TGTGCCAGCAGCTTGGCCAGGTCCTACGAGCAGTACTTC. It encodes CASSLARSYEQYF.

Here the CDR3 reads CASSLTPHGDYGYTF. The CDR3 DNA follows: TGTGCCAGCAGCCTAACACCTCACGGGGACTATGGCTACACCTTC. The gene calls are TRBV11-2 and TRBJ1-2, with no clear D. Looked up from germline, CDR1 is SGHAT and CDR2 is FQNNGV. The CDR3 spans 15 residues. Trimming pared 5 bases from V and 3 bases from J, leaving 16 bases between.